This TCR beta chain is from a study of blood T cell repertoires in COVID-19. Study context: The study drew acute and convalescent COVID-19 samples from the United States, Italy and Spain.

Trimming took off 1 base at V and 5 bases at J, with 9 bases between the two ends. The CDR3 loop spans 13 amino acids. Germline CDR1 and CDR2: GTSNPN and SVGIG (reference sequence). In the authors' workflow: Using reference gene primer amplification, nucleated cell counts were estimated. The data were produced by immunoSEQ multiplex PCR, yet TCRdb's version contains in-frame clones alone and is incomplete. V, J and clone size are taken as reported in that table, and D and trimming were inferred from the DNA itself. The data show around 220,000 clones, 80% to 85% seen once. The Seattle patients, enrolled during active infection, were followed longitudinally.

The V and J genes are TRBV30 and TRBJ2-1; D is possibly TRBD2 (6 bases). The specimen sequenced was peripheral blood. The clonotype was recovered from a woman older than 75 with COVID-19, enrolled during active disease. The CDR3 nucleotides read TGTGCCTGGAGTGGAGGGACTCACAATGAGCAGTTCTTC. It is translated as CAWSGGTHNEQFF. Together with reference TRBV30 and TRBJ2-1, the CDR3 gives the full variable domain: SQTIHQWPATLVQPVGSPLSLECTVEGTSNPNLYWYRQAAGRGLQLLFYSVGIGQISSEVPQNLSASRPQDRQFILSSKKLLLSDSGFYLCAWSGGTHNEQFFGPGTRLTVL.